Listed here are 30 T cell receptor beta chains from one sample, sequenced in a study of T cell responses to AZD1222 COVID-19 vaccine. The method was immunoSEQ multiplex PCR; TCRdb's version includes in-frame clones alone and lacks a portion of them. The sample has roughly 100,000 clones; 70% to 90% are singletons. Source: peripheral blood, taken 28 days after the second AZD1222 dose. Receptor source: an adult who received the AZD1222 COVID-19 vaccine.

The rearrangement links TRBV5-1 to TRBJ2-7; no firm D call. Germline CDR1 and CDR2: SGHRS and YFSETQ. This CDR3 is built from 13 residues. Trimming stripped 0 bases from V and 2 bases from J, with 6 bases between. The CDR3 bases are TGCGCCAGCAGCTTGGTACATCCCTACGAGCAGTACTTC. It yields the protein CASSLVHPYEQYF.

The chain has TRBV7-8 and TRBJ1-5; 9 bases map to TRBD1. Germline V gives CDR1 SGHVS, CDR2 FQNEAQ. The CDR3 contains 17 residues. With V trimmed by 3 bases and J by 0 bases, 6 bases remained unmatched. The CDR3 DNA reads as TGTGCCAGCAGCTTGGGACAGGGAATCGGTAGCAATCAGCCCCAGCATTTT. Translating gives CASSLGQGIGSNQPQHF. Drawing the rest from reference TRBV7-8 and TRBJ1-5, the complete variable domain is GAGVSQSPRYKVAKRGQDVALRCDPISGHVSLFWYQQALGQGPEFLTYFQNEAQLDKSGLPSDRFFAERPEGSVSTLKIQRTQQEDSAVYLCASSLGQGIGSNQPQHFGDGTRLSIL.

This rearrangement joins TRBV2 to TRBJ2-1, with D hard to call. V dropped 5 bases and J dropped 4 bases, with 3 bases sitting between them. In germline, CDR1 is SNHLY, CDR2 FYNNEI. The CDR3 covers 11 residues. The CDR3 bases are TGTGCCAGCAGTTTATACAATGAGCAGTTCTTC. Its protein is CASSLYNEQFF.

This rearrangement joins TRBV7-2 to TRBJ2-7, with TRBD2 matching 8 bases. The ends lost 5 bases at V and 6 bases at J; junction bases unmatched: 15. The CDR3 is 16 residues long. Germline V CDR1 and CDR2: SGHTA, FQGNSA. The CDR3 nucleotides read TGTGCCAGCAGCCCCCCCCGGCCGGGACTAGAGCCCGAGCAGTACTTC. Its protein product is CASSPPRPGLEPEQYF.

The chain couples TRBV4-2 to TRBJ1-1; perhaps TRBD1 as D (5 bases). CDR3 size: 16 residues. V lost 1 base and J 3 bases, leaving 15 bases between the germline ends. CDR1 and CDR2 from the germline V gene are LGHNA and YNFKEQ. Written as DNA, the CDR3 is TGTGCCAGCAGCCAAGTCCCCCCGACAGTGGACACTGAAGCTTTCTTT. Its protein product is CASSQVPPTVDTEAFF.

The chain recombines TRBV5-5 with TRBJ2-2, with D possibly called TRBD1 or TRBD2 (5 bases each). V was shortened by 1 base and J by 6 bases, with 13 bases between the two germline ends. This CDR3 has 15 amino acids. The germline V gene has CDR1 SGHKS and CDR2 YYEKEE (reference sequence). CDR3 amino acids: CASSLRGEGPGELFF. The CDR3 DNA follows: TGTGCCAGCAGCTTGAGGGGAGAGGGGCCCGGGGAGCTGTTTTTT.

This clone was counted a single time. V gene TRBV29-1 combines with J gene TRBJ1-5; 9 nucleotides match TRBD1. The CDR3 is 13 amino acids. With V trimmed by 6 bases and J by 3 bases, 3 bases remained unmatched. Looked up from germline, CDR1 is SQVTM and CDR2 is ANQGSEA. The CDR3 DNA is TGCAGCGTGAGGACAGGGGCCAATCAGCCCCAGCATTTT. It codes for CSVRTGANQPQHF.

The chain links TRBV5-6 to TRBJ2-7, with TRBD1 matching 8 bases. This CDR3 has 17 residues. Germline V lookup: CDR1 SGHDT, CDR2 YYEEEE. Trimming cost V 0 bases and J 4 bases; bases outside gene matches: 12. The CDR3, as DNA: TGTGCCAGCAGCTTGGGTGGACAGGGATTGGCCTTATACGAGCAGTACTTC. Protein sequence: CASSLGGQGLALYEQYF. Full variable domain (outside the CDR3, taken from reference TRBV5-6 and TRBJ2-7): DAGVTQSPTHLIKTRGQQVTLRCSPKSGHDTVSWYQQALGQGPQFIFQYYEEEERQRGNFPDRFSGHQFPNYSSELNVNALLLGDSALYLCASSLGGQGLALYEQYFGPGTRLTVT.

In the case of this clone: Other DNA sequences from this sample encode an identical CDR3 as well. The V gene is TRBV20-1, the J gene TRBJ1-1; perhaps TRBD1 as D (6 bases). This CDR3 has 13 amino acids. Between the trimmed V and J ends, which lost 3 bases and 0 bases, there was a span of 8 bases. Germline V gene lookup returns CDR1 DFQATT and CDR2 SNEGSKA (reference sequence). In DNA, the CDR3 is TGCAGTGCTAGTCAGGGGATGAACACTGAAGCTTTCTTT. It translates to CSASQGMNTEAFF.

The chain recombines TRBV28 with TRBJ1-6; 7 nucleotides align to TRBD1. This CDR3 has 14 amino acids. V gave up 10 bases and J gave up 6 bases; unmatched junction bases: 9. CDR1 is MDHEN and CDR2 is SYDVKM in the germline V gene. The DNA for the CDR3 is TGTGCCACCCCCGGGGACAGTCGTAATTCACCCCTCCACTTT. Protein: CATPGDSRNSPLHF.

The CDR3 region has the DNA TGTGCCAGCAGTTACAGTTCTAGCGGCGCCTCCTACGAGCAGTACTTC. The encoded protein is CASSYSSSGASYEQYF. The chain joins TRBV6-2 or TRBV6-3 to TRBJ2-7, with 7 bases that match TRBD2. The CDR3 loop spans 16 amino acids. In germline, CDR1 is MNHEY, CDR2 SVGEGT. Trimming took 2 bases from V and 0 from J; bases not matched to a gene: 7.

This chain uses TRBV6-5 with TRBJ2-1; 11 nucleotides line up with TRBD1. V shed 6 bases and J 7 bases; nucleotides not matched to a gene: 5. Germline V gene data show CDR1 as MNHEY and CDR2 as SVGAGI. This CDR3 spans 14 amino acids. CDR3 loop: CASRGTGGLNEQFF. The DNA of the CDR3 is TGTGCCAGCAGAGGGACAGGGGGGCTAAATGAGCAGTTCTTC.

This sequence joins TRBV27 and TRBJ1-5; 12 nucleotides align to TRBD1. Germline V gives CDR1 MNHEY, CDR2 SMNVEV (reference sequence). Losses at the gene ends were 6 bases for V and 4 bases for J; bases not matched to a gene: 10. The CDR3 is 17 amino acids. The CDR3 spells CASSAKGTGGWNQPQHF. The CDR3 DNA sequence: TGTGCCAGCAGCGCGAAGGGGACAGGGGGCTGGAATCAGCCCCAGCATTTT.

This chain joins TRBV4-2 and TRBJ2-7, with 12 bases matching TRBD2. CDR3 length equals 14 residues. Germline CDR1 LGHNA, CDR2 YNFKEQ. V lost 4 bases and J lost 5; bases outside the gene matches: 3. Here the CDR3 reads CASSPGLAGNEQYF. The DNA for the CDR3 is TGTGCCAGCAGCCCCGGACTAGCGGGAAACGAGCAGTACTTC.

This chain links TRBV6-5 with TRBJ1-1, with 7 positions matching TRBD1. The CDR3 has 16 residues. Per germline, CDR1 MNHEY and CDR2 SVGAGI. The J segment lost 2 bases and the V segment lost 4 bases, leaving 10 bases of the junction unmatched. CDR3 sequence (DNA): TGTGCCAGCAGTTTTAATCCGGGACAGAGCAACACTGAAGCTTTCTTT. This codes for CASSFNPGQSNTEAFF.

The chain joins TRBV7-7 to TRBJ2-7; 7 bases line up with TRBD2. CDR3 size: 14 residues. Germline lookup yields CDR1 SSHAT and CDR2 FNYEAQ (reference sequence). J was trimmed by 5 bases and V by 4 bases; bases with no gene match: 8. CDR3 DNA sequence: TGTGCCAGCAGCTCTGGGAGGGCCTCTAACGAGCAGTACTTC. It specifies CASSSGRASNEQYF. The variable domain in full, with the rest retrieved from reference TRBV7-7 and TRBJ2-7, is GAGVSQSPRYKVTKRGQDVTLRCDPISSHATLYWYQQALGQGPEFLTYFNYEAQPDKSGLPSDRFSAERPEGSISTLTIQRTEQRDSAMYRCASSSGRASNEQYFGPGTRLTVT.

The chain has TRBV11-3 and TRBJ2-1, with TRBD2 matching over 11 bases. CDR1 and CDR2 from the germline V gene are SGHNT and YENEEA. V dropped 2 bases and J dropped 3; count of bases not matched to a gene: 6. The CDR3 sequence is 17 residues long. The DNA for the CDR3 is TGTGCCAGCAGCTTAAGGACTAGCGGGTTATTCTACAATGAGCAGTTCTTC. It specifies CASSLRTSGLFYNEQFF.

The chain joins TRBV27 to TRBJ2-1; D may match TRBD1 or TRBD2 (5 bases each). CDR1 is MNHEY and CDR2 is SMNVEV in the germline V gene (reference sequence). V lost 4 bases to trimming and J lost 6 bases, with 22 bases between them. The CDR3 is 17 residues long. This CDR3 is CASSWGMESFDSNEQFF. CDR3 sequence (DNA): TGTGCCAGCAGTTGGGGGATGGAGAGTTTCGATAGCAATGAGCAGTTCTTC.

This clone has just a few counts. The chain uses TRBV2 and TRBJ1-2; D remains unclear. This CDR3 region has 12 residues. The germline V and J ends were trimmed by 6 bases and 4 bases, with 9 bases remaining between them. Per the germline V gene, CDR1 is SNHLY and CDR2 is FYNNEI. The CDR3 region has the DNA TGTGCCAGCAGGTTCAGCCTCTATGGCTACACCTTC. Residues: CASRFSLYGYTF.

This clone was observed a handful of times. The V gene is TRBV5-1, the J gene TRBJ1-1; unclear D gene. This CDR3 is 12 amino acids long. Germline V CDR1 and CDR2: SGHRS, YFSETQ. V shed 2 bases and J shed 3 bases, with 5 bases lying between them. In nucleotides, the CDR3 is TGCGCCAGCAGCTTCTCGGACACTGAAGCTTTCTTT. This translates into CASSFSDTEAFF.

This chain uses TRBV7-9 with TRBJ2-3; 8 bases match TRBD2. Germline values: CDR1 SEHNR, CDR2 FQNEAQ (reference sequence). V shed 7 bases and J 4 bases; nucleotides not matched to a gene: 19. This CDR3 contains 18 residues. Here the CDR3 reads CASTKPGLGKGIADTQYF. In DNA form, the CDR3 reads TGTGCCAGCACTAAGCCGGGACTAGGAAAAGGCATCGCAGATACGCAGTATTTT.

This clone appeared a few times. This chain connects TRBV9 to TRBJ1-6, with D maybe TRBD1 (5 bases). Germline V gene data show CDR1 as SGDLS and CDR2 as YYNGEE. With 2 bases removed from V and 8 bases from J, the gap between germline ends came to 17 bases. The CDR3 totals 16 residues. In DNA form, the CDR3 reads TGTGCCAGCAGCGTGGGAGGGAGTAGGGGAGATTCACCCCTCCACTTT. It specifies CASSVGGSRGDSPLHF.

The CDR3 DNA follows: TGTGCCAGCAGCCCAGCTGGGGGCCGGCGCACTGAAGCTTTCTTT. It codes for CASSPAGGRRTEAFF. The chain links TRBV5-4 to TRBJ1-1; the D gene is possibly TRBD1 (6 bases). The CDR3 totals 15 residues. V shed 4 bases and J shed 4 bases, with 17 bases lying between them. Looked up from germline, CDR1 is SGHNT and CDR2 is YYREEE (reference sequence).

The rearrangement uses TRBV27 and TRBJ2-1; perhaps TRBD1 as D (6 bases). Trimming took 3 bases from V and 8 from J, leaving 8 bases between them. The CDR3 is 12 amino acids. From germline, CDR1 is MNHEY and CDR2 SMNVEV (reference sequence). The CDR3 DNA follows: TGTGCCAGCAGTTTTAACAGGGATGAGCAGTTCTTC. Its protein is CASSFNRDEQFF.

The CDR3 DNA is TGTGCCAGCAGCGGACTAGCGGGGGCCTACAATGAGCAGTTCTTC. Translated, it gives CASSGLAGAYNEQFF. The chain carries TRBV6-2 or TRBV6-3 and TRBJ2-1, with 13 nucleotides matching TRBD2. The CDR3 runs to 15 residues. Losses at the gene ends were 6 bases for V and 2 bases for J; bases not matched to a gene: 1. Per the germline V gene, CDR1 is MNHEY and CDR2 is SVGEGT.

The chain couples TRBV13 to TRBJ2-3; TRBD2 agrees at 9 bases. The germline V gene encodes CDR1 PRHDT and CDR2 FYEKMQ (reference sequence). V was clipped by 1 base and J by 4 bases; unmatched bases: 15. CDR3 length equals 19 residues. CDR3 coding DNA: TGTGCCAGCAGCTTAGTCGCTAGCGGGGACCCTAGGGGCCCAGATACGCAGTATTTT. Protein sequence: CASSLVASGDPRGPDTQYF. The complete variable domain, with remaining parts taken from reference TRBV13 and TRBJ2-3, reads AAGVIQSPRHLIKEKRETATLKCYPIPRHDTVYWYQQGPGQDPQFLISFYEKMQSDKGSIPDRFSAQQFSDYHSELNMSSLELGDSALYFCASSLVASGDPRGPDTQYFGPGTRLTVL.

This chain uses TRBV2 with TRBJ2-7; D remains ambiguous. Germline values: CDR1 SNHLY, CDR2 FYNNEI. V lost 5 bases and J 2 bases, leaving 10 bases between the germline ends. This CDR3 has 13 residues. This chain's CDR3 is CASSSGSPYEQYF. The CDR3, as DNA: TGTGCCAGCAGTTCCGGGTCACCCTACGAGCAGTACTTC.

The V call is TRBV9, the J call TRBJ2-1, with TRBD2 matching 14 bases. Trimming removed 4 bases from V and 8 bases from J; junction bases left unmatched: 8. The CDR3 covers 16 residues. The germline V gene has CDR1 SGDLS and CDR2 YYNGEE. This chain's CDR3 is CASSTRLAGGPDEQFF. The CDR3 coding sequence is TGTGCCAGCAGCACCCGACTAGCGGGAGGGCCAGATGAGCAGTTCTTC.

The chain uses TRBV5-1 and TRBJ1-4; the D gene is possibly TRBD1 (5 bases). Germline-derived CDR1 and CDR2 are SGHRS and YFSETQ. The CDR3 covers 14 residues. V lost 0 bases and J lost 7, with 10 bases in between. The CDR3 DNA is TGCGCCAGCAGCTTGGAAGGGGCCGGTGAAAAACTGTTTTTT. Its protein is CASSLEGAGEKLFF.

The chain links TRBV19 to TRBJ1-2; 7 nucleotides agree with TRBD1. V lost 8 bases to trimming and J lost 2 bases; unmatched junction nucleotides: 14. Germline values: CDR1 LNHDA, CDR2 SQIVND (reference sequence). This CDR3 spans 16 amino acids. CDR3 in amino acids: CASRKSQDRANYGYTF. CDR3 in DNA: TGTGCCAGTCGGAAGAGTCAAGACAGGGCGAACTATGGCTACACCTTC.